What follows are 16 T cell receptor beta chains derived from one specimen sequenced in a study of blood T cell repertoires in COVID-19. Method: immunoSEQ multiplex PCR; TCRdb's copy keeps in-frame clones and lacks some. The profile shows roughly 250,000 clones, approximately 86% of them singletons. The sample consisted of peripheral blood. These receptors were obtained from a man aged 40-49 years who had recovered from COVID-19.

This chain uses TRBV6-5 with TRBJ2-1; possible D gene TRBD2, 6 bases. The V gene lost 8 bases and the J gene lost 9 bases, with 11 bases spanning the gap. This CDR3 is built from 11 residues. Germline assignment: CDR1 MNHEY and CDR2 SVGAGI. DNA for the CDR3: TGTGCCAGCCAACGGCGGGGTGAGCAGTTCTTC. Protein sequence: CASQRRGEQFF.

The chain employs TRBV19 and TRBJ2-1; no clear D gene. The V gene's germline CDR1 is LNHDA and CDR2 SQIVND (reference sequence). The V end lost 0 bases, the J end lost 8 bases, and 20 bases lay between the germline ends. CDR3 length: 17 residues. The CDR3 DNA reads TGTGCCAGTAGTATAGAACGGCGGATTACCTTATTGGATGAGCAGTTCTTC. Protein product: CASSIERRITLLDEQFF.

A single count supports this clone. V and J are TRBV12-5 and TRBJ1-5; 8 bases fit TRBD1. The CDR3 extends over 17 amino acids. The junction had 8 bases not matched to a gene; V was cut back by 0 bases and J by 4 bases. Germline V gene lookup returns CDR1 LGHNT and CDR2 FRNRAP. CDR3 residues: CASGLVGTGRANQPQHF. In DNA, the CDR3 is TGTGCTAGTGGTTTGGTAGGGACAGGCAGGGCAAATCAGCCCCAGCATTTT. Using reference TRBV12-5 and TRBJ1-5 for the parts outside the CDR3, the full variable domain is DARVTQTPRHKVTEMGQEVTMRCQPILGHNTVFWYRQTMMQGLELLAYFRNRAPLDDSGMPKDRFSAEMPDATLATLKIQPSEPRDSAVYFCASGLVGTGRANQPQHFGDGTRLSIL.

This clone was seen once. V is TRBV5-4 and J is TRBJ2-7; a weak D match, TRBD2 (7 bases). Trimming left V 4 bases short and J 4 bases short, with 15 bases between. The CDR3 totals 14 residues. In germline, CDR1 is SGHNT, CDR2 YYREEE (reference sequence). As DNA, the CDR3 is TGTGCCAGCAGCGTTAAGGGGGGGCGGTACGAGCAGTACTTC. The encoded protein is CASSVKGGRYEQYF.

The chain couples TRBV21-1 to TRBJ1-2. TRBV21-1 is a pseudogene. The CDR3 totals 14 residues. This CDR3 is CASSLGGANYGYTF. The CDR3 region has the DNA TGTGCCAGCAGCTTGGGGGGAGCCAACTATGGCTACACCTTC.

This clone has a single count. The chain links TRBV5-4 to TRBJ2-5; 7 nucleotides agree with TRBD1. Germline V gene data show CDR1 as SGHNT and CDR2 as YYREEE (reference sequence). The ends lost 3 bases at V and 4 bases at J; junction bases unmatched: 3. The CDR3 is made up of 13 amino acids. CDR3 nucleotides: TGTGCCAGCAGCTGGACAGGAGGAGAGACCCAGTACTTC. As protein: CASSWTGGETQYF.

V usage is TRBV9 and J usage is TRBJ2-3, with 7 bases aligning to TRBD2. Germline V CDR1 and CDR2: SGDLS, YYNGEE. The CDR3 covers 14 residues. J lost 4 bases, V lost 0 bases, and 2 bases had no gene match. The CDR3 nucleotides are TGTGCCAGCAGCGTAGACCTAGCGGCAGATACGCAGTATTTT. It encodes CASSVDLAADTQYF.

This clone was detected ten times or more. CDR3 sequence reads: CASSIGGDSPLHF. In DNA, the CDR3 is TGTGCCAGTAGTATAGGGGGCGATTCACCCCTCCACTTT. The J gene is TRBJ1-6, the V gene TRBV19, with D perhaps TRBD1 (5 bases). CDR1 and CDR2 from the germline V gene are LNHDA and SQIVND (reference sequence). V lost 1 base to trimming and J lost 8 bases, with 6 bases between them. This CDR3 region has 13 residues.

The genes are TRBV7-9 and TRBJ1-5, with 11 bases identical to TRBD1. V shed 1 base, J shed 3 bases, and the junction held 5 bases outside the gene matches. The CDR3 is 17 amino acids. Germline-derived CDR1 and CDR2 are SEHNR and FQNEAQ (reference sequence). CDR3 region: CASSLVGTGGINQPQHF. CDR3 sequence (DNA): TGTGCCAGCAGCTTAGTCGGGACAGGGGGAATCAATCAGCCCCAGCATTTT. Full variable domain (outside the CDR3, taken from reference TRBV7-9 and TRBJ1-5): DTGVSQNPRHKITKRGQNVTFRCDPISEHNRLYWYRQTLGQGPEFLTYFQNEAQLEKSRLLSDRFSAERPKGSFSTLEIQRTEQGDSAMYLCASSLVGTGGINQPQHFGDGTRLSIL.

V is TRBV12-5 and J is TRBJ2-1, with a weak D call TRBD2 (6 bases). V lost 5 bases to trimming and J lost 6 bases, with 8 bases between them. The V gene's germline CDR1 is LGHNT and CDR2 FRNRAP. The CDR3 totals 12 residues. CDR3 amino acids: CASGPGGNEQFF. DNA of the CDR3: TGTGCTAGTGGTCCCGGGGGCAATGAGCAGTTCTTC.

The J gene is TRBJ2-1, the V gene TRBV9, with 10 bases matching TRBD2. Trimming took 0 bases from V and 6 from J; bases not matched to a gene: 6. CDR1 is SGDLS and CDR2 is YYNGEE in the germline V gene. The CDR3 runs to 16 residues. For the CDR3, the DNA is TGTGCCAGCAGCGTAGGAAGCGGGAGGGTACCCAATGAGCAGTTCTTC. This translates into CASSVGSGRVPNEQFF.

The gene calls are TRBV20-1 and TRBJ1-6; 8 nucleotides line up with TRBD1. This CDR3 region has 20 residues. Per the germline V gene, CDR1 is DFQATT and CDR2 is SNEGSKA (reference sequence). The ends lost 3 bases at V and 4 bases at J; junction bases unmatched: 20. The CDR3 reads CSASENRQGFAWTYNSPLHF. The DNA for the CDR3 is TGCAGTGCTAGTGAAAATCGACAGGGGTTCGCCTGGACTTATAATTCACCCCTCCACTTT.

With respect to this clone: The junction and the germline gene differ at one end; a read error may be behind it. The chain couples TRBV27 to TRBJ2-7; no clear D. Germline CDR1 and CDR2: MNHEY and SMNVEV (reference sequence). This CDR3 spans 16 amino acids. The CDR3 DNA follows: TGTGCCAGCAGTTCCGCCCTCCCACAAAATTCCTTCGAGCAGTACTTC. Residues: CASSSALPQNSFEQYF.

The CDR3, as DNA: TGTGCCAGCAGCGTACGGCCGGCGGGGCCACACAATGAGCAGTTCTTC. It is translated as CASSVRPAGPHNEQFF. The chain recombines TRBV9 with TRBJ2-1, with D perhaps matching TRBD2 (6 bases). The CDR3 extends over 16 amino acids. The ends were cut back, 1 base at V and 5 bases at J, with 16 bases in the middle. From germline, CDR1 is SGDLS and CDR2 YYNGEE.

This chain connects TRBV6-2 or TRBV6-3 to TRBJ1-5; the D is unclear. Between the trimmed V and J ends, which lost 4 bases and 1 base, there was a span of 14 bases. This CDR3 has 16 amino acids. Germline CDR1 and CDR2: MNHEY and SVGEGT. DNA of the CDR3: TGTGCCAGCAGTTCGGAGAGCTTGAGGAGCAATCAGCCCCAGCATTTT. It yields the protein CASSSESLRSNQPQHF.

The rearrangement uses TRBV3-1 (or the pseudogene TRBV3-2) and TRBJ2-5; possibly TRBD2 for D (6 bases). The germline gives CDR1 LGHDT, CDR2 YNNKEL (reference sequence). CDR3 length: 15 residues. The V end lost 3 bases, the J end lost 1 base, and 12 bases lay between the germline ends. CDR3 DNA: TGTGCCAGCAGCCAGGAGGGGCAGCGCCAAGAGACCCAGTACTTC. This gives the protein CASSQEGQRQETQYF.